Reported below is one T cell receptor beta chain. This specimen comes from a study of response to subunit inactivated influenza vaccine. TCRdb fed the RT-PCR reads into MiXCR, producing one record per CDR3 protein. The sample has some 300,000 distinct CDR3 sequences; over 20% are singletons. Germline-derived CDR1 and CDR2 are SGHNT and YYREEE (reference sequence). The CDR3 runs to 14 residues. Trimming removed 5 bases from V and 0 bases from J; junction bases left unmatched: 1. The chain recombines TRBV5-4 with TRBJ2-2; the match to TRBD2 covers 7 bases. Sequencing was performed on PBMCs from blood, taken less than 22 months after vaccination. The sequence was obtained from a man aged 45-69 years who received an inactivated influenza vaccine. The CDR3 coding sequence is TGTGCCAGCAGAGGGACTACGAACACCGGGGAGCTGTTTTTT. Amino acids: CASRGTTNTGELFF. The full variable domain, rest sourced from reference TRBV5-4 and TRBJ2-2, is ETGVTQSPTHLIKTRGQQVTLRCSSQSGHNTVSWYQQALGQGPQFIFQYYREEENGRGNFPPRFSGLQFPNYSSELNVNALELDDSALYLCASRGTTNTGELFFGEGSRLTVL.